The next 3 T cell receptor beta chains were all read from a single sample in a study of blood T cell repertoires in COVID-19. Sequencing used immunoSEQ multiplex PCR; TCRdb keeps in-frame clones, though not all of them. The sample holds hundreds of thousands of clones, roughly nine tenths seen once. The sequenced sample consisted of PBMCs or T cells enriched from blood (not recorded which). Receptors were obtained from a man between 25 and 39 years old who had recovered from COVID-19.

This clone was seen only once. The rearrangement joins TRBV12-5 to TRBJ2-5; a possible D gene is TRBD1 (6 bases). The germline V gene encodes CDR1 LGHNT and CDR2 FRNRAP. The CDR3 totals 15 residues. The V and J ends lost 3 bases and 4 bases respectively, with 15 bases between them. In DNA form, the CDR3 reads TGTGCTAGTGGTTTCCCACCTTCAGGGGTAGAGACCCAGTACTTC. It is translated as CASGFPPSGVETQYF.

This chain uses TRBV28 with TRBJ1-2, with a weak D call TRBD1 (6 bases). V lost 7 bases and J 4 bases, leaving 19 bases between the germline ends. Germline CDR1 is MDHEN and CDR2 is SYDVKM. The CDR3 covers 15 residues. For the CDR3, the DNA is TGTGCCAGCACTACTGGGGTGACAGGCACCTATGGCTACACCTTC. As protein: CASTTGVTGTYGYTF.

This chain links TRBV2 with TRBJ1-5; TRBD1 might be the D (5 bases). CDR1 SNHLY and CDR2 FYNNEI come from the germline V gene. This CDR3 has 12 residues. The V end was cut by 6 bases, the J end by 5 bases, with 8 bases between. CDR3 nucleotides: TGTGCCAGCAGCAGGGTAGATCAGCCCCAGCATTTT. Protein product: CASSRVDQPQHF.